Sequencing of this T cell receptor (beta chain) was carried out in a study of cytomegalovirus exposure and HLA in healthy donors. The CDR3 is 14 amino acids. V lost 1 base and J 2 bases, leaving 9 bases between the germline ends. CDR1 and CDR2 from the germline V gene are SGHVS and FQNEAQ. Amplification used 60 Vbeta primers and 13 Jbeta primers. Only in-frame clones appear in the TCRdb table, and some are missing; sequencing was by immunoSEQ multiplex PCR. The table has under 130,000 clones, 70% seen once; the top ten hold roughly 10%. This clone was observed a few times. The sample was PBMCs. The sequence came from a man aged 35-49 years in good health and CMV-seropositive. The V call is TRBV7-8, the J call TRBJ2-7; D is undetermined. CDR3 DNA sequence: TGTGCCAGCAGCTTAGAATACGGTCCCTACGAGCAGTACTTC. It specifies CASSLEYGPYEQYF.